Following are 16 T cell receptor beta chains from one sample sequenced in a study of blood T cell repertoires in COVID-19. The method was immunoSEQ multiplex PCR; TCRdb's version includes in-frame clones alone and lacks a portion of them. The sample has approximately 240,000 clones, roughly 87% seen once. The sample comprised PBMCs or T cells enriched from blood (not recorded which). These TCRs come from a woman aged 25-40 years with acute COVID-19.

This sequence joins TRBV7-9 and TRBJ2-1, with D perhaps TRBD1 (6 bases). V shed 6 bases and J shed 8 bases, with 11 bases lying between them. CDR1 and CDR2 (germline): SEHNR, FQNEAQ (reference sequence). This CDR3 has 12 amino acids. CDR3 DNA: TGTGCCAGCAGTTGGACAGTGGATGAGCAGTTCTTC. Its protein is CASSWTVDEQFF.

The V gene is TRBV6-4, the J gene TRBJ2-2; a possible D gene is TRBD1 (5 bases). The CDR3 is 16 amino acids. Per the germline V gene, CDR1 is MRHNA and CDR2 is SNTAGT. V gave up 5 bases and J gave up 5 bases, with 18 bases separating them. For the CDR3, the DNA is TGTGCCAGCAGTCTCAGATCCCCCAGGGATACCGGGGAGCTGTTTTTT. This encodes CASSLRSPRDTGELFF.

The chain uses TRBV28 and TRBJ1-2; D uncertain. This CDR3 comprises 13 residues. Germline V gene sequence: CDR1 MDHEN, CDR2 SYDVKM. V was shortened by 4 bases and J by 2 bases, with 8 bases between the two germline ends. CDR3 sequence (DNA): TGTGCCAGCAGTTCCGGGGTCAACTATGGCTACACCTTC. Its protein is CASSSGVNYGYTF.

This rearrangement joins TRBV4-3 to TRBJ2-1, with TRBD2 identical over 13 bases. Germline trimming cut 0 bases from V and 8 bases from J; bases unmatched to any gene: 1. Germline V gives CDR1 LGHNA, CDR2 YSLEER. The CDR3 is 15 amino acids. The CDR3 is CASSQELAGGHEQFF. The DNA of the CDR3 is TGCGCCAGCAGCCAAGAACTAGCGGGAGGGCATGAGCAGTTCTTC.

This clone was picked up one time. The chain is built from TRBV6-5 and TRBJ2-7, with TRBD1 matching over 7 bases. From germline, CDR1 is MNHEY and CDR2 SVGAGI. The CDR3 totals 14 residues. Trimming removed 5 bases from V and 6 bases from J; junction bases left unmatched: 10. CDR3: CASSTTGSRLEQYF. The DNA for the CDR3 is TGTGCCAGCAGTACGACAGGGTCCCGTCTCGAGCAGTACTTC.

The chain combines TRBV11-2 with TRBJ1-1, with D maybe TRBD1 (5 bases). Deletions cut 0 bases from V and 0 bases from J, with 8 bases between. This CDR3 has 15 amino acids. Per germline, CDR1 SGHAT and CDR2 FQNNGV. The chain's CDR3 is CASSLDSRVNTEAFF. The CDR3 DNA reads TGTGCCAGCAGCTTAGATTCCAGGGTGAACACTGAAGCTTTCTTT.

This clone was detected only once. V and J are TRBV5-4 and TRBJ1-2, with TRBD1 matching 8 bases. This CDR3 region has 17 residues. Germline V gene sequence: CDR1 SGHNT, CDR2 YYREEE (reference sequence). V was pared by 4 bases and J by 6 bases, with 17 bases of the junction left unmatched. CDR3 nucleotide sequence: TGTGCCAGCAGCCCGGGGACAGGACGACAAGATGTTCATGGCTACACCTTC. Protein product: CASSPGTGRQDVHGYTF.

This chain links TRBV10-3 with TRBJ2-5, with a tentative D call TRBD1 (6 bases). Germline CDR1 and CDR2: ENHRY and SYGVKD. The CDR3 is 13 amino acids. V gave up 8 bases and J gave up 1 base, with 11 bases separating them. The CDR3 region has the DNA TGTGCCATCCGGGACAACTCCCAAGAGACCCAGTACTTC. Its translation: CAIRDNSQETQYF.

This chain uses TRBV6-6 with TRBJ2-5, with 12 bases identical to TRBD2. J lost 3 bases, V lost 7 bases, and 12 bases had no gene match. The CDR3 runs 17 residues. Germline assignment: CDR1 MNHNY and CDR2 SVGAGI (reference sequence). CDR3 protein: CASIRASGRALEETQYF. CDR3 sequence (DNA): TGTGCCAGCATTCGGGCTAGCGGGAGGGCCTTGGAAGAGACCCAGTACTTC.

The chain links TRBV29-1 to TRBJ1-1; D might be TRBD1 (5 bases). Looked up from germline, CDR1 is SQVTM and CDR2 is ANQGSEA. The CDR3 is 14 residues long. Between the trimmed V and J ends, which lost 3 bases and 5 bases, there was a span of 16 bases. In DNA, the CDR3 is TGCAGCGTTGAGGTAAGGGGCGTGAGGACTGAAGCTTTCTTT. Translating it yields CSVEVRGVRTEAFF.

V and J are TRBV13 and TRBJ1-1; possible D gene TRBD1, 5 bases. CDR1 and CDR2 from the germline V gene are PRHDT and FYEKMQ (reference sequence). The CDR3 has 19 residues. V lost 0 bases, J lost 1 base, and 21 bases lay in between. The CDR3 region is CASSLGPRVLGLWNTEAFF. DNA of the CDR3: TGTGCCAGCAGCTTAGGCCCCAGGGTACTCGGTTTATGGAACACTGAAGCTTTCTTT. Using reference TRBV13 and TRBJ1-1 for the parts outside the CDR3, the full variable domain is AAGVIQSPRHLIKEKRETATLKCYPIPRHDTVYWYQQGPGQDPQFLISFYEKMQSDKGSIPDRFSAQQFSDYHSELNMSSLELGDSALYFCASSLGPRVLGLWNTEAFFGQGTRLTVV.

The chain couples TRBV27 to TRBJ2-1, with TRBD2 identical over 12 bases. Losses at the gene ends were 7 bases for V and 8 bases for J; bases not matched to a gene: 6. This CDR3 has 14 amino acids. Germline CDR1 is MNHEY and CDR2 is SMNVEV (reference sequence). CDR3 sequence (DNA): TGTGCCAGCAAGACTAGCGGGAGCCACGATGAGCAGTTCTTC. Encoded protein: CASKTSGSHDEQFF.

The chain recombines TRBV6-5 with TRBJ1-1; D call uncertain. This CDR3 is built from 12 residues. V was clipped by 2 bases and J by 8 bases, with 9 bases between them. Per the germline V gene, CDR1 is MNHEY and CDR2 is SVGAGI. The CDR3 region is CASSYEGTEAFF. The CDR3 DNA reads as TGTGCCAGCAGTTACGAGGGTACCGAAGCTTTCTTT.

DNA for the CDR3: TGTGCCAGCTCCTCTTCGCGGATCTTAGCCAAAAACATTCAGTACTTC. It specifies CASSSSRILAKNIQYF. The chain recombines TRBV28 with TRBJ2-4, with D hard to call. The germline V gene encodes CDR1 MDHEN and CDR2 SYDVKM. Trimming removed 8 bases from V and 0 bases from J, with 17 bases in between. The CDR3 consists of 16 residues.

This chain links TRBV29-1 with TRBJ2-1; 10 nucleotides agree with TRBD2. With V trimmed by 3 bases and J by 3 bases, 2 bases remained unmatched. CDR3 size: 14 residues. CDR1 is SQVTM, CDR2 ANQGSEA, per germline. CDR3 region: CSVDRTSGYNEQFF. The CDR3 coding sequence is TGCAGCGTTGATCGGACTAGCGGCTACAATGAGCAGTTCTTC.

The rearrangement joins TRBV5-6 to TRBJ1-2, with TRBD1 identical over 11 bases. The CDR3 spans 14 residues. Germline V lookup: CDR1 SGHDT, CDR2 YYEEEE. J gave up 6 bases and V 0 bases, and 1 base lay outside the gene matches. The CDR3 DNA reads TGTGCCAGCAGCTTGGGGACAGGGGGCAATGGCTACACCTTC. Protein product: CASSLGTGGNGYTF.